The T cell receptor beta chain described here comes from a study of shared clonotypes between healthy human individuals. General study points: When compared with the clonotypes that were shared by all four sorted-subset donors, the non-shared clonotypes turned out to have lower generation probabilities. With few donors, the genetic and exposure-history diversity represented was limited.

Only CD45RO-negative cells positively selected for CCR7 counted as naive CD8 cells, so terminally differentiated effector memory CD45RA+ cells were excluded. Donation came from healthy HIV-negative adults that had no recent acute infections or vaccinations. Notes on this clone: Its target is not known.

TCRdb keeps only in-frame clones here, not all; method: immunoSEQ multiplex PCR. This sample has 2 million to 2.5 million clones, with just over 90% found just once. The CDR3 loop spans 14 amino acids. The V and J ends lost 7 bases and 0 bases respectively, with 13 bases between them. CDR1 and CDR2 (germline): SQVTM, ANQGSEA. Sequenced material: naive CD8+ T cells from PBMCs. This TCR derives from a man younger than 35 in good health. Some clones in this sample may be carry-over from other donors' samples. V usage is TRBV29-1 and J usage is TRBJ1-3, with D possibly being TRBD1 (5 bases). CDR3 coding DNA: TGCAGCGCCCGGGTGGGGGGCTCTGGAAACACCATATATTTT. This gives the protein CSARVGGSGNTIYF. Supplemented by reference TRBV29-1 and TRBJ1-3, the full variable domain reads SAVISQKPSRDICQRGTSLTIQCQVDSQVTMMFWYRQQPGQSLTLIATANQGSEATYESGFVIDKFPISRPNLTFSTLTVSNMSPEDSSIYLCSARVGGSGNTIYFGEGSWLTVV.